What follows are 23 T cell receptor beta chains derived from one specimen sequenced in a study of shared T cell receptors in the human thymus (dated by TCRdb to 2020 to 2023). Libraries were constructed by the immunoSEQ multiplex PCR assay. TCRdb holds this immuneACCESS table with in-frame rearrangements only. Some clones are missing; in checked studies, unresolved V genes explain under half, and the rest has no known cause. The table for this sample lists about 730,000 clones; 70% to 90% of them were counted only once. The ten largest clones add up to about 0.011% of the sample. The same data also contributed to another study, on human thymus T cells.

The sequenced sample was thymocytes. Receptors originate from a girl under three years old with a congenital heart defect. Donor details come from another sample of the same person, matched by shared clones.

The rearrangement links TRBV28 to TRBJ1-1, with 7 bases lining up with TRBD1. The CDR3 runs to 18 residues. CDR1 and CDR2 from the germline V gene are MDHEN and SYDVKM. V gave up 2 bases and J gave up 6 bases; unmatched junction bases: 18. DNA of the CDR3: TGTGCCAGCAGTTTAGCTGCGTCCTGGACAGGATTGGGTCCTGAAGCTTTCTTT. Its translation is CASSLAASWTGLGPEAFF. Variable domain in full (rest from reference TRBV28 and TRBJ1-1): DVKVTQSSRYLVKRTGEKVFLECVQDMDHENMFWYRQDPGLGLRLIYFSYDVKMKEKGDIPEGYSVSREKKERFSLILESASTNQTSMYLCASSLAASWTGLGPEAFFGQGTRLTVV.

This chain joins TRBV6-5 and TRBJ2-3; TRBD2 is a possible D gene (6 bases). Per the germline V gene, CDR1 is MNHEY and CDR2 is SVGAGI. V was cut by 8 bases and J by 0 bases, with 15 bases left in between. The CDR3 sequence is 15 residues long. The CDR3 nucleotides are TGTGCCAGCGGAGGGCCGTACCAAAGCACAGATACGCAGTATTTT. Its translation: CASGGPYQSTDTQYF.

In its sample, this clone was seen once. The gene calls are TRBV14 and TRBJ2-3, with 7 positions matching TRBD1. The CDR3 has 16 amino acids. With 2 bases clipped from V and 2 bases from J, the junction kept 7 bases outside the gene matches. Germline lookup yields CDR1 SGHDN and CDR2 FVKESK. CDR3 protein: CASSQHQGVPTDTQYF. The DNA of the CDR3 is TGTGCCAGCAGCCAACATCAGGGGGTCCCCACAGATACGCAGTATTTT.

V gene TRBV6-5 combines with J gene TRBJ2-3; no definite D call. Germline V gene lookup returns CDR1 MNHEY and CDR2 SVGAGI. This CDR3 comprises 15 residues. V was clipped by 0 bases and J by 6 bases, with 13 bases between them. The CDR3 loop reads CASSYSLRSSDTQYF. CDR3 DNA sequence: TGTGCCAGCAGTTACTCCCTTCGGAGCTCGGATACGCAGTATTTT.

The chain recombines TRBV4-2 with TRBJ2-1; 10 nucleotides match TRBD2. The CDR3 totals 19 residues. Germline lookup yields CDR1 LGHNA and CDR2 YNFKEQ. The V and J ends lost 1 base and 2 bases, in that order; junction bases with no gene match: 11. In DNA form, the CDR3 reads TGTGCCAGCAGCCAAGCGCAGCGGGGGGGCGGTGGACCCTACAATGAGCAGTTCTTC. It translates to CASSQAQRGGGGPYNEQFF.

The CDR3 spells CASSRGPNYGYTF. The DNA for the CDR3 is TGTGCCAGCAGCAGGGGGCCTAACTATGGCTACACCTTC. The chain has TRBV6-5 and TRBJ1-2, with 8 bases fitting TRBD1. Looked up from germline, CDR1 is MNHEY and CDR2 is SVGAGI. The CDR3 consists of 13 residues. The V and J ends lost 6 bases and 0 bases, in that order; junction bases with no gene match: 0.

To note about this clone: Other DNA sequences from this sample encode an identical CDR3 as well. The rearrangement uses TRBV10-3 and TRBJ1-5, with D maybe TRBD1 (6 bases). Germline V gene lookup returns CDR1 ENHRY and CDR2 SYGVKD. Trimming shortened V by 3 bases and J by 4 bases, and 10 bases separated the two germline ends. This CDR3 is 14 amino acids long. The CDR3 DNA follows: TGTGCCATCAGTGAACCAGGGGATAATCAGCCCCAGCATTTT. It is translated as CAISEPGDNQPQHF.

The chain carries TRBV14 and TRBJ2-5; 12 nucleotides align to TRBD1. Germline CDR1 is SGHDN and CDR2 is FVKESK. The CDR3 totals 18 residues. The V and J ends lost 6 bases and 5 bases, in that order; junction bases with no gene match: 16. CDR3 in DNA: TGTGCCAGCAGTCCCACTCCCGGGACAGGGGGCTTTTTTGAGACCCAGTACTTC. It translates to CASSPTPGTGGFFETQYF.

This chain uses TRBV5-1 with TRBJ1-1; D might be TRBD1 (5 bases). Germline V lookup: CDR1 SGHRS, CDR2 YFSETQ. The CDR3 is made up of 11 amino acids. V gave up 3 bases and J gave up 7 bases, with 7 bases separating them. In DNA, the CDR3 is TGCGCCAGCAGCTGGGGCGATGAAGCTTTCTTT. It codes for CASSWGDEAFF.

The chain couples TRBV28 to TRBJ1-1; no firm D call. Germline V lookup: CDR1 MDHEN, CDR2 SYDVKM. The germline V and J ends were trimmed by 3 bases and 2 bases, with 10 bases remaining between them. The CDR3 covers 14 residues. For the CDR3, the DNA is TGTGCCAGCAGTTTTACCCCCAGAAACACTGAAGCTTTCTTT. Translated: CASSFTPRNTEAFF.

The genes are TRBV5-6 and TRBJ2-7; TRBD1 agrees at 8 bases. The CDR3 extends over 16 amino acids. V shed 4 bases and J 3 bases; nucleotides not matched to a gene: 12. The V gene's germline CDR1 is SGHDT and CDR2 YYEEEE. The CDR3 spells CASSVHHGQGLYEQYF. The CDR3 DNA follows: TGTGCCAGCAGCGTTCACCACGGACAGGGACTCTACGAGCAGTACTTC.

The J gene is TRBJ1-2, the V gene TRBV30, with unresolved D. V gave up 3 bases and J gave up 3 bases, with 23 bases separating them. Germline V gene lookup returns CDR1 GTSNPN and CDR2 SVGIG (reference sequence). CDR3 length equals 17 residues. CDR3 sequence reads: CAWRITTRLHLYYGYTF. The CDR3 DNA reads as TGTGCCTGGAGGATCACTACCCGGCTCCACCTTTACTATGGCTACACCTTC.

This chain links TRBV28 with TRBJ2-7, with 11 bases lining up with TRBD1. V lost 5 bases and J lost 3; bases outside the gene matches: 6. The CDR3 contains 15 residues. In germline, CDR1 is MDHEN, CDR2 SYDVKM. The CDR3, as DNA: TGTGCCAGCAGTCAACCCGGGACAGGGGGCTACGAGCAGTACTTC. Protein sequence: CASSQPGTGGYEQYF.

The chain employs TRBV15 and TRBJ2-7, with a weak D call TRBD2 (5 bases). This CDR3 comprises 20 residues. The V gene's germline CDR1 is LNHNV and CDR2 YYDKDF (reference sequence). V lost 3 bases and J 1 base, leaving 28 bases between the germline ends. CDR3 region: CATSSRRGHPVRDNSYEQYF. Written as DNA, the CDR3 is TGTGCCACCAGCAGCCGCCGGGGTCACCCCGTACGGGATAATTCCTACGAGCAGTACTTC.

This chain uses TRBV30 with TRBJ1-6; 8 nucleotides align to TRBD1. Germline CDR1 and CDR2: GTSNPN and SVGIG (reference sequence). This CDR3 comprises 14 residues. V shed 3 bases and J 8 bases; nucleotides not matched to a gene: 6. The chain's CDR3 is CAWSPTGEHSPLHF. DNA for the CDR3: TGTGCCTGGAGCCCGACAGGGGAACATTCACCCCTCCACTTT.

This chain uses TRBV11-2 with TRBJ2-1; D is uncertain. V gave up 0 bases and J gave up 4 bases, with 13 bases separating them. Germline V gene lookup returns CDR1 SGHAT and CDR2 FQNNGV. The CDR3 is made up of 16 amino acids. The CDR3 protein is CASSLETVHGYNEQFF. CDR3 DNA sequence: TGTGCCAGCAGCTTAGAGACTGTTCATGGGTACAATGAGCAGTTCTTC.

This sequence joins TRBV6-5 and TRBJ2-2; TRBD1 matches at 10 bases. The CDR3 is made up of 14 amino acids. J lost 7 bases, V lost 5 bases, and 4 bases had no gene match. The germline CDR1 and CDR2 sequences are MNHEY and SVGAGI. This CDR3 reads CASSRTGGGGELFF. Written as DNA, the CDR3 is TGTGCCAGCAGTCGGACAGGGGGAGGCGGGGAGCTGTTTTTT.

The genes are TRBV9 and TRBJ2-7; 8 nucleotides align to TRBD1. CDR3 size: 16 residues. Germline V gives CDR1 SGDLS, CDR2 YYNGEE. J lost 3 bases, V lost 4 bases, and 12 bases had no gene match. The CDR3 nucleotides read TGTGCCAGCAGCCCCCGGAGCCGGGACAGGCTCTACGAGCAGTACTTC. Protein sequence: CASSPRSRDRLYEQYF.

This chain uses TRBV11-1 with TRBJ2-5; possible D gene TRBD2, 6 bases. The CDR3 covers 16 residues. Trimming took off 0 bases at V and 6 bases at J, with 17 bases between the two ends. Germline CDR1 and CDR2: SGHAT and FQDESV (reference sequence). This chain's CDR3 is CASSLASSDGKKTQYF. Here the CDR3 DNA reads TGTGCCAGCAGCTTAGCGTCTAGCGATGGGAAAAAGACCCAGTACTTC.

This sequence joins TRBV10-3 and TRBJ1-1, with D maybe TRBD1 (6 bases). The CDR3 has 19 residues. V was cut by 8 bases and J by 0 bases, with 28 bases left in between. The germline gives CDR1 ENHRY, CDR2 SYGVKD. CDR3 sequence reads: CAIQNHLRSRGDMNTEAFF. The CDR3 bases are TGTGCCATCCAGAACCACCTGAGGAGTAGAGGGGACATGAACACTGAAGCTTTCTTT.

The rearrangement joins TRBV6-5 to TRBJ2-7; D is unclear. In germline, CDR1 is MNHEY, CDR2 SVGAGI. The ends were cut back, 6 bases at V and 0 bases at J, with 9 bases in the middle. The CDR3 has 13 amino acids. CDR3 amino acids: CASRTGCSYEQYF. In DNA form, the CDR3 reads TGTGCCAGCAGGACTGGGTGCTCCTACGAGCAGTACTTC.

This clone was seen just once. CDR3 nucleotide sequence: TGTGCCAGCAGCCCCTCACGACTACCCTACAATGAGCAGTTCTTC. Protein product: CASSPSRLPYNEQFF. The chain links TRBV7-2 to TRBJ2-1; D perhaps matches TRBD2 (5 bases). The CDR3 has 15 residues. V dropped 5 bases and J dropped 2 bases, with 13 bases sitting between them. From germline, CDR1 is SGHTA and CDR2 FQGNSA. Variable domain in full (rest from reference TRBV7-2 and TRBJ2-1): GAGVSQSPSNKVTEKGKDVELRCDPISGHTALYWYRQSLGQGLEFLIYFQGNSAPDKSGLPSDRFSAERTGGSVSTLTIQRTQQEDSAVYLCASSPSRLPYNEQFFGPGTRLTVL.

This clone was picked up a small number of times. The V call is TRBV19, the J call TRBJ2-7; D remains ambiguous. Trimming removed 2 bases at V and 0 bases at J, with 11 bases between. The CDR3 runs 15 residues. Germline V gene lookup returns CDR1 LNHDA and CDR2 SQIVND (reference sequence). Here the CDR3 reads CASSIRTESSYEQYF. The CDR3 DNA sequence: TGTGCCAGTAGTATAAGAACAGAAAGCTCCTACGAGCAGTACTTC.